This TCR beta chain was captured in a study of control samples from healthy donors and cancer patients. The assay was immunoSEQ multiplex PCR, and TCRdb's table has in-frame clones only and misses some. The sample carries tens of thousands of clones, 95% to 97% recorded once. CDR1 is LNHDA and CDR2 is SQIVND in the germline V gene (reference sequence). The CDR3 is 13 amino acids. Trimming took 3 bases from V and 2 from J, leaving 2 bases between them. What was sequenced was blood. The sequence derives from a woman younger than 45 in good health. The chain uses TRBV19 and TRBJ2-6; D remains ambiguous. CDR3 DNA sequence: TGTGCCAGTAGTATTACTGGGGCCAACGTCCTGACTTTC. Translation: CASSITGANVLTF.